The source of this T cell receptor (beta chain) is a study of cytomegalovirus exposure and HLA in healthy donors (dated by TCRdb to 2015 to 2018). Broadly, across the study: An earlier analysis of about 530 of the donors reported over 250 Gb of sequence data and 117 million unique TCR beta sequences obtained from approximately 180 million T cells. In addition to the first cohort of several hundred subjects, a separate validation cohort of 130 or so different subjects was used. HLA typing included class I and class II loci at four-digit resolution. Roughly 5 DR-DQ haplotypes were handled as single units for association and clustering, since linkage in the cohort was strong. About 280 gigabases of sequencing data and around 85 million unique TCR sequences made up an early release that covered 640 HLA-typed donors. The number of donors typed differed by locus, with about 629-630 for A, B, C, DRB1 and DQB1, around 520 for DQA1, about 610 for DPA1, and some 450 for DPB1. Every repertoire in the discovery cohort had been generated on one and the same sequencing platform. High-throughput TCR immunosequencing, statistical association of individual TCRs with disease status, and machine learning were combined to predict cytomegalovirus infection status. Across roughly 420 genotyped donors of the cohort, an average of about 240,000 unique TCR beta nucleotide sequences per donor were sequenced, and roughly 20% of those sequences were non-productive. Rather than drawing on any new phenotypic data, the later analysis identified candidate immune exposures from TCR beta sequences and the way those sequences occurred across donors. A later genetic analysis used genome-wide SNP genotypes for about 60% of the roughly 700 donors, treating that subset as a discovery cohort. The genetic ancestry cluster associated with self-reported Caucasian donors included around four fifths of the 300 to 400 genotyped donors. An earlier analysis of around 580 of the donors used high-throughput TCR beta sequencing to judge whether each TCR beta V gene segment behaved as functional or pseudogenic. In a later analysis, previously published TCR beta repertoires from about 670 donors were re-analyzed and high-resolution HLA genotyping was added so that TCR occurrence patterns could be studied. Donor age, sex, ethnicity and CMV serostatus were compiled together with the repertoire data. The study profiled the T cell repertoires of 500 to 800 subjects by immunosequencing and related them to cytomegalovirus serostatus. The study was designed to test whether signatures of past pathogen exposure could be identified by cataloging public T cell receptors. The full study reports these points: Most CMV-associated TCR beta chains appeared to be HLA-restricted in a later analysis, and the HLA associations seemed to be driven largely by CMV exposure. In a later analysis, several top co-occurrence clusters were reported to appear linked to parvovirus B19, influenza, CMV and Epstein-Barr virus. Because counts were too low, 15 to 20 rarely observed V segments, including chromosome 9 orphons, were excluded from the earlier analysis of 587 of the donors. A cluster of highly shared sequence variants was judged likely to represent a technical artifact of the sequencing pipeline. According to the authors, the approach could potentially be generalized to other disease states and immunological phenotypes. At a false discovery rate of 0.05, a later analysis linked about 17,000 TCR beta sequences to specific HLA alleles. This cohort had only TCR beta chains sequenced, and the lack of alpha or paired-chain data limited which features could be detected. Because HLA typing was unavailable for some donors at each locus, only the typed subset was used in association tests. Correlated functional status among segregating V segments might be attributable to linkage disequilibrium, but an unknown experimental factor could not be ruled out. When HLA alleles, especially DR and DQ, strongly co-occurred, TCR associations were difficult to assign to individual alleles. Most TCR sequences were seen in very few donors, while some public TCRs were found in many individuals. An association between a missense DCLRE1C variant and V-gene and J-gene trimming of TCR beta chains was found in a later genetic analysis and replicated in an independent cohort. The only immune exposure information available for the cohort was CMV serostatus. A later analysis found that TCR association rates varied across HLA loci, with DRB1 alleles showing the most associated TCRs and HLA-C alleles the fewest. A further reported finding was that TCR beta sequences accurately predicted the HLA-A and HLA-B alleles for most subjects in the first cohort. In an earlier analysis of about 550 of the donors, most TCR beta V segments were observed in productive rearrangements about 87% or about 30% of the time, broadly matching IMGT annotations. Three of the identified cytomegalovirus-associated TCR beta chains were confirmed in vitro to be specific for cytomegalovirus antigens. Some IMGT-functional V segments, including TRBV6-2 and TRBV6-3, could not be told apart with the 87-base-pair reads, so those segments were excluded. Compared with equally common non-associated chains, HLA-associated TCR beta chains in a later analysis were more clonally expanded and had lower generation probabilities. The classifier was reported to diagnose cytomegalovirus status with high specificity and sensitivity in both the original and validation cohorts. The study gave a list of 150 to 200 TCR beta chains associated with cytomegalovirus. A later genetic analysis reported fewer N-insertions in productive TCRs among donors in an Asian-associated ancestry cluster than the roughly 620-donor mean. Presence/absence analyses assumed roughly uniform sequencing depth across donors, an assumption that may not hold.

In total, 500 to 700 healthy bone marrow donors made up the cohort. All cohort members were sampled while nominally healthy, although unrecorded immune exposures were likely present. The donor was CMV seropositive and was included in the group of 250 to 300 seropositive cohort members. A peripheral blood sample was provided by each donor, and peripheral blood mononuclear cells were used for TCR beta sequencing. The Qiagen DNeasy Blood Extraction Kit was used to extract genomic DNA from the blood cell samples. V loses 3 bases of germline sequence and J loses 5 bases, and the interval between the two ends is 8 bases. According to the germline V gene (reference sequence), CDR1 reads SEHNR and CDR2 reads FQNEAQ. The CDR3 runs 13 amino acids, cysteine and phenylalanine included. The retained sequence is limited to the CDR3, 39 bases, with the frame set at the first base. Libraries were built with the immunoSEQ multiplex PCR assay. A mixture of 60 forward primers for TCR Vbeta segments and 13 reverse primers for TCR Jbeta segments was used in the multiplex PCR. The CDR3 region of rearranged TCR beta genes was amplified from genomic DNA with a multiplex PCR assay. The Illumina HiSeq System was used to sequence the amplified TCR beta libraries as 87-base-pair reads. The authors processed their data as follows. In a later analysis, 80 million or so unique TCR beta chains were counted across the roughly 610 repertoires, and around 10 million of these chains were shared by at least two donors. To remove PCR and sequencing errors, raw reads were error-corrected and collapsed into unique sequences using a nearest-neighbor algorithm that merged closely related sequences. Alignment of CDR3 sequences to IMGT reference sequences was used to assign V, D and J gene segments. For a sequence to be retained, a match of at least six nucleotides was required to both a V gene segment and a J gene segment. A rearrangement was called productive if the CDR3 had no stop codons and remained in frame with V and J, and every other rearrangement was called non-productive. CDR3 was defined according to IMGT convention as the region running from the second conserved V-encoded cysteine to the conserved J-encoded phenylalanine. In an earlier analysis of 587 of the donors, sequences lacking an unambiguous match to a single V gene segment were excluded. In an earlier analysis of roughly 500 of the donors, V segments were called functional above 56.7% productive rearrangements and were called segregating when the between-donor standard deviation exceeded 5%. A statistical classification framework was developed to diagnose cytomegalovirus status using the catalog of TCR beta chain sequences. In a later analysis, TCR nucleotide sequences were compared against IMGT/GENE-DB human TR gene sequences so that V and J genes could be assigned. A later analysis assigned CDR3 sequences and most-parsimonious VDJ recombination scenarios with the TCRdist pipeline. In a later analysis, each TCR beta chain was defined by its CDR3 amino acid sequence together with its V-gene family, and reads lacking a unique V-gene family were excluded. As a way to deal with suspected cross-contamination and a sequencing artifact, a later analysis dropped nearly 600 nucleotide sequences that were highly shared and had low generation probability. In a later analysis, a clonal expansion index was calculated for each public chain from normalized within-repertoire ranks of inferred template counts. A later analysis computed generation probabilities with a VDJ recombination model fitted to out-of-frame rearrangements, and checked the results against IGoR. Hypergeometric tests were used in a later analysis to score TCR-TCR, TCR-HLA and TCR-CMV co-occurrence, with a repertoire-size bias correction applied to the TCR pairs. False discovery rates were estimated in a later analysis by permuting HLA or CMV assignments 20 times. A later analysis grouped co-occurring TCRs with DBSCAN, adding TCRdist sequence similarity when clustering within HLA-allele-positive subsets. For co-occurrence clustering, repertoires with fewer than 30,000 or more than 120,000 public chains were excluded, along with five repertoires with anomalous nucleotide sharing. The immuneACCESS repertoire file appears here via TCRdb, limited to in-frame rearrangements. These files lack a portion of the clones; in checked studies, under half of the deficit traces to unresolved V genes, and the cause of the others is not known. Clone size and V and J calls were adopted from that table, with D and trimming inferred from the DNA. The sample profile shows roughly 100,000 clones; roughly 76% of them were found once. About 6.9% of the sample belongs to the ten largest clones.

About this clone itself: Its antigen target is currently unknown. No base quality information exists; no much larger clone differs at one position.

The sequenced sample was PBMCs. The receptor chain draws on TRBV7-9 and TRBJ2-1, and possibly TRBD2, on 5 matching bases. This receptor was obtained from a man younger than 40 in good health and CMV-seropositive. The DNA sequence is TGTGCCAGCAGCTTCGGGGATCACAATGAGCAGTTCTTC. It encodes CASSFGDHNEQFF.